Listed below are T cell receptor beta chains from one sample, sequenced in a study of T cells in tumors after PD-1 blockade. Assay: immunoSEQ multiplex PCR; the TCRdb copy retains only in-frame clones and omits some. The sample includes tens of thousands of clones, 81% of them seen just once. The material was PBMCs, obtained before anti-PD-1 treatment. The source is a human donor with basal cell carcinoma. Each CDR3 is given with its conserved first and last residue.

>TRBV12-3/TRBV12-4|TRBJ1-5
CASLRADQPQHF
>TRBV2|TRBJ2-1
CASSRDSNEQFF
>TRBV28|TRBJ1-1
CASTHWENTEAFF
>TRBV3-1/TRBV3-2|TRBJ1-6
CASSQGGVSGANSPLHF
>TRBV2|TRBJ2-3
CASSEVSGYSGGDTQYF
>TRBV12-3/TRBV12-4|TRBJ2-7
CASSFHGVYEQYF
>TRBV4-2|TRBJ2-7
CASSQVAVKGGAGSYEQYF
>TRBV2|TRBJ2-5
CASSEEKGRGQETQYF
>TRBV6-5|TRBJ2-1
CASSYSIGTVDNEQFF
>TRBV6-5|TRBJ2-3
CASRITGASTDTQYF
>TRBV7-8|TRBJ2-7
CASSLIGGRNEQYF
>TRBV24-1|TRBJ2-2
CAVSTGGGTGELFF
>TRBV5-1|TRBJ2-5
CATSPFGQALVETQYF
>TRBV4-1|TRBJ1-4
CASSPGGFNEKLFF
>TRBV5-1|TRBJ2-3
CASSLAVGGTDTQYF